This entry describes one T cell receptor beta chain. No antigen is known for it. The data were obtained in a study of shared clonotypes between healthy human individuals. Notes on the study in general: Limited genetic and exposure-history diversity came from having few donors. Larger richness was generally estimated for naive than memory subsets.

Original processing methods: Filtering was not the same, since immunoSEQ gave junction-only sequences without quality scores. Data came from immunoSEQ multiplex PCR; TCRdb stores just in-frame clones and leaves some out. That table gives V, J and clone size, and the DNA gave D and trimming. The table has some 500,000 clones, roughly 95% seen once; the top ten hold around 0.067%. Germline V gene data show CDR1 as SGHTS and CDR2 as YDEGEE. Trimming removed 7 bases at V and 10 bases at J, with 15 bases between. The CDR3 has 13 amino acids. The CD4+ fraction was divided into a CD45RA+ naive subset and a CD45RA-negative memory subset.

The clonotype originates from a woman between 25 and 40 years old in good health. The chain employs TRBV5-8 and TRBJ2-6, with a tentative D call TRBD1 (6 bases). The sample was naive CD4+ T cells sorted from blood. Stated subset: CD45RA+ positively selected. For the CDR3, the DNA is TGTGCCAGCTATACAGGGCGTTCGAACGTCCTGACTTTC. Translation: CASYTGRSNVLTF.